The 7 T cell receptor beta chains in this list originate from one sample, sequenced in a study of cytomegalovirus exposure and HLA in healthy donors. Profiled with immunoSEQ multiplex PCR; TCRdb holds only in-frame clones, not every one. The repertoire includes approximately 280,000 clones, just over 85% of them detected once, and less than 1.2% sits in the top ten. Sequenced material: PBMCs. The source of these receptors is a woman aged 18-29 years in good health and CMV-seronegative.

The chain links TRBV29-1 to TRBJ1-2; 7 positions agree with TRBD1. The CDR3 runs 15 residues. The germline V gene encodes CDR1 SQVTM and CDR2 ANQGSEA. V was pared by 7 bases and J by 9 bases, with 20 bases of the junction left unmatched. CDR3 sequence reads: CSGYGDSAGQKSYTF. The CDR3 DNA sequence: TGCAGCGGTTACGGGGACAGCGCCGGGCAGAAAAGCTACACCTTC.

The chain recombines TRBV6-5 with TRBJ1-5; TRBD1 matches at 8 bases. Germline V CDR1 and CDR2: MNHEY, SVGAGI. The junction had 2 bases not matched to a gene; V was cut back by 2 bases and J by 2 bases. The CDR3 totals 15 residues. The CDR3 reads CASSYGGQGNQPQHF. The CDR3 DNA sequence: TGTGCCAGCAGTTACGGGGGACAGGGCAATCAGCCCCAGCATTTT.

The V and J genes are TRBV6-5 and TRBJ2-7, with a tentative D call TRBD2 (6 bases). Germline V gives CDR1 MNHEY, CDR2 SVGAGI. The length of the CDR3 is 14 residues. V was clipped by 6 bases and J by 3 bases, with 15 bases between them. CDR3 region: CASSLRDGGYEQYF. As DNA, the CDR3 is TGTGCCAGCAGCTTAAGGGACGGGGGCTACGAGCAGTACTTC.

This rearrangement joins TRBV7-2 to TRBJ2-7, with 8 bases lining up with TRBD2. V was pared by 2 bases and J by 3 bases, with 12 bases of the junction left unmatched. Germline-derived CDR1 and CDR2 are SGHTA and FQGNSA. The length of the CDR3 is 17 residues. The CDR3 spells CASSLTWTSFGRYEQYF. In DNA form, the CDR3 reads TGTGCCAGCAGCTTAACTTGGACTAGCTTTGGGCGCTACGAGCAGTACTTC.

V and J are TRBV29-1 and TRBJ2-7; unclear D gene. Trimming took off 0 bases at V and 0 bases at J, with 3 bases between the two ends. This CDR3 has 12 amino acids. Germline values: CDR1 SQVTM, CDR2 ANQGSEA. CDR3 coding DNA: TGCAGCGTTGAAGATTACTCCTACGAGCAGTACTTC. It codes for CSVEDYSYEQYF.

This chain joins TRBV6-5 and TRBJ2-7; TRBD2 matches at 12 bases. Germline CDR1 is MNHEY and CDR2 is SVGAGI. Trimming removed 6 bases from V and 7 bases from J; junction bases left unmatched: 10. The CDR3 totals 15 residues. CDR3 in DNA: TGTGCCAGCAGCCGGGGACTAGCGGGTGGGAATGAGCAGTACTTC. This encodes CASSRGLAGGNEQYF.

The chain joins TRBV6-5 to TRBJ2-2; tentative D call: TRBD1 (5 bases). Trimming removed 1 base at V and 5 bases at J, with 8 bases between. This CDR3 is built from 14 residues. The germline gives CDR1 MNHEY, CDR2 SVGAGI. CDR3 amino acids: CASSYLQETGELFF. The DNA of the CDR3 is TGTGCCAGCAGTTACTTACAGGAAACCGGGGAGCTGTTTTTT.